This T cell receptor beta chain emerged from a study of Graves' ophthalmopathy and Graves' hyperthyroidism. On the study more broadly: Sampling took place at initial diagnosis, with peripheral blood obtained before any treatment.

This clonotype was detected many times. As the template, RNA transcripts were used to amplify TCR beta CDR3 regions. HTBI primers were employed in first-round RT-PCR, then a second-round multiplex PCR followed. One entry per CDR3 protein, called by TCRdb with MiXCR from the multiplex PCR reads. The sample has 200,000 to 250,000 distinct CDR3 sequences; roughly 27% are singletons. The PBMCs originated from roughly 9.6 ml of fresh peripheral blood. This sequence was found in a man aged 45 to 65 with Graves' ophthalmopathy. The material sequenced was peripheral blood.

This CDR3 reads CASSTTPVYYEQYF. CDR3 DNA sequence: TGTGCCAGCAGCACGACCCCCGTATACTACGAGCAGTACTTC. This chain joins TRBV6-2 or TRBV6-3 and TRBJ2-7; no clear D gene. Germline CDR1 and CDR2: MNHEY and SVGEGT. This CDR3 is 14 amino acids long. With 6 bases removed from V and 3 bases from J, the gap between germline ends came to 15 bases.